This T cell receptor beta chain was sequenced in a study of blood T cell repertoires in COVID-19. Overall study context: Material from acute and convalescent COVID-19 was sourced from the United States, Italy and Spain. The analysed material was cDNA or gDNA that came from T cells, B-cell-depleted T cells, or PBMCs.

This CDR3 is 15 amino acids long. Germline V gene sequence: CDR1 LGHDT, CDR2 YNNKEL (reference sequence). V was pared by 6 bases and J by 1 base, with 5 bases of the junction left unmatched. Study processing details: Amplification from reference gene primers served as the basis for estimated nucleated cell counts. Assay: immunoSEQ multiplex PCR; the TCRdb copy retains only in-frame clones and omits some. V and J calls and clone size are as listed in that table; D and trimming were resolved from the DNA. The sample shows about 160,000 clones, around four fifths of them seen only once. Sequenced material: peripheral blood. The TCR originated in a woman aged 80 or over with acute or convalescent COVID-19. V gene TRBV3-1 (or the pseudogene TRBV3-2) combines with J gene TRBJ1-1; 10 nucleotides line up with TRBD1. The CDR3 sequence is CASSRRTGGNTEAFF. CDR3 DNA: TGTGCCAGCAGTCGCCGGACAGGGGGGAACACTGAAGCTTTCTTT.